The TCR beta chain under discussion was sequenced for a study of shared clonotypes between healthy human individuals. Findings and limits, study-wide: The naive CD4 repertoires of a handful of donors were compared, and approximately 5% of clonotypes were shared. Clonotype sharing among the donors was expected to vary with sequencing depth.

Tens of thousands of T cell genomes (roughly 220 ng DNA) went into each sorted-subset replicate. The assay was immunoSEQ multiplex PCR, and TCRdb's table has in-frame clones only and misses some. The sample consists of about 2.1 million clones, approximately 92% of them appearing once. V lost 0 bases and J lost 3, with 6 bases in between. The germline gives CDR1 LGHNA, CDR2 YNFKEQ. The CDR3 covers 14 residues. Notes on this clone: Its antigen remains unknown.

Cells designated naive CD8 were CD45RO-negative and were positively selected for CCR7, with terminally differentiated effector memory CD45RA+ cells excluded. This receptor was taken from a man between 18 and 29 years old in good health. Some clones in this sample may be carry-over from other donors' samples. The source material was naive CD8+ T cells from PBMCs. The chain carries TRBV4-2 and TRBJ1-5; D is uncertain. CDR3 region: CASSQDWNNQPQHF. The CDR3 region has the DNA TGTGCCAGCAGCCAAGATTGGAACAATCAGCCCCAGCATTTT.